These T cell receptor beta chains were read from a single sample in a study of blood T cell repertoires in COVID-19. Sequencing was performed with immunoSEQ multiplex PCR; in TCRdb, only in-frame clones are kept and a portion is missing. The sample includes tens of thousands of clones, 86% of them seen just once. Sequencing was carried out using peripheral blood. The source is a man older than 75 in a cohort sampled during active COVID-19. CDR3s include the opening cysteine and the closing phenylalanine or tryptophan. A D gene is named only where the DNA matches it firmly. Rows give clone size only sometimes, using once, few, many, or a class for an expanded clone.

d_gene	j_gene	v_gene	abundance	CDR3aa	CDR3nt
TRBD2	TRBJ2-1	TRBV7-3	.	CASSPTSGGDREQFF	TGTGCCAGCAGCCCAACTAGCGGGGGGGACCGTGAGCAGTTCTTC
TRBD2	TRBJ2-3	TRBV10-3	.	CATGTSGGAGDTQYF	TGTGCCACCGGGACTAGCGGGGGGGCGGGAGATACGCAGTATTTT
.	TRBJ2-7	TRBV7-2	.	CASSLGPRGGFYEQYF	TGTGCCAGCAGCTTAGGGCCTAGAGGGGGTTTCTACGAGCAGTACTTC
.	TRBJ2-1	TRBV3-1/TRBV3-2	.	CASSSPLNYNEQFF	TGTGCCAGCAGCAGCCCCCTGAATTACAATGAGCAGTTCTTC
TRBD2	TRBJ2-1	TRBV12-3/TRBV12-4	.	CASTQLAGEQFF	TGTGCCAGCACCCAACTAGCGGGTGAGCAGTTCTTC
TRBD1	TRBJ2-7	TRBV5-1	.	CASSGGQGTDEQYF	TGCGCCAGCAGCGGGGGACAGGGTACCGACGAGCAGTACTTC
TRBD1	TRBJ2-4	TRBV6-1	.	CASSEVGSGTELTKNIQYF	TGTGCCAGCAGTGAAGTAGGGTCCGGGACAGAGCTCACCAAAAACATTCAGTACTTC
.	TRBJ1-3	TRBV5-4	.	CASSNKGTLAGNTIYF	TGTGCCAGCAGCAACAAAGGGACACTCGCTGGAAACACCATATATTTT
TRBD1	TRBJ2-3	TRBV5-1	.	CASSLGGTGEADTQYF	TGCGCCAGCAGCTTGGGCGGGACAGGGGAAGCAGATACGCAGTATTTT
.	TRBJ1-6	TRBV3-1/TRBV3-2	.	CASSLNTGVNSPLHF	TGTGCCAGCAGCCTCAATACAGGTGTAAATTCACCCCTCCACTTT
TRBD1	TRBJ2-5	TRBV6-6	.	CASRQGAWVQETQYF	TGTGCCAGCAGACAGGGGGCGTGGGTCCAAGAGACCCAGTACTTC
TRBD1	TRBJ2-5	TRBV5-1	.	CASSSTAQGDQETQYF	TGCGCCAGCAGCTCCACTGCGCAGGGGGACCAAGAGACCCAGTACTTC
TRBD2	TRBJ2-7	TRBV25-1	.	CASSESRAGAYEQYF	TGTGCCAGCAGTGAAAGCCGAGCGGGGGCCTACGAGCAGTACTTC
TRBD2	TRBJ2-2	TRBV5-6	.	CASSPLAGGTGELFF	TGTGCCAGCAGCCCTCTAGCGGGTGGCACCGGGGAGCTGTTTTTT
TRBD1	TRBJ2-2	TRBV7-9	.	CASSHRDRGTTGELFF	TGTGCCAGCAGCCACCGGGACAGGGGTACGACCGGGGAGCTGTTTTTT
.	TRBJ1-3	TRBV25-1	once	CASRESAGSNGNTIYF	TGTGCCAGCAGAGAATCTGCAGGATCTAATGGAAACACCATATATTTT
TRBD1	TRBJ2-7	TRBV7-9	.	CASSGRDRAYEQYF	TGTGCCAGCAGCGGCCGGGACAGGGCATACGAGCAGTACTTC
TRBD1	TRBJ2-5	TRBV5-1	.	CASSYTTGGEETQYF	TGCGCCAGCAGCTACACGACAGGGGGTGAGGAGACCCAGTACTTC
.	TRBJ2-7	TRBV29-1	.	CSVTSDLKYEQYF	TGCAGCGTTACGTCGGACTTGAAATACGAGCAGTACTTC
.	TRBJ1-2	TRBV21-1	.	CASSKVQYANYGYTF	TGTGCCAGCAGCAAAGTGCAGTACGCTAACTATGGCTACACCTTC
.	TRBJ1-2	TRBV5-1	.	CASSLSGVRGYTF	TGCGCCAGCAGCTTGTCAGGGGTCAGGGGCTACACCTTC
TRBD1	TRBJ1-5	TRBV7-9	.	CATTGVGDQPQHF	TGTGCCACCACAGGGGTTGGGGATCAGCCCCAGCATTTT
TRBD1	TRBJ2-3	TRBV28	.	CATQGQGAGTDTQYF	TGTGCCACCCAGGGGCAGGGGGCGGGTACCGATACGCAGTATTTT
.	TRBJ2-1	TRBV13	.	CASSLATDYNEQFF	TGTGCCAGCAGCTTAGCGACAGACTACAATGAGCAGTTCTTC
.	TRBJ1-4	TRBV6-4	.	CASSRTGLPNEKLFF	TGTGCCAGCAGCCGAACAGGTTTGCCTAATGAAAAACTGTTTTTT
TRBD1	TRBJ1-2	TRBV20-1	.	CSASDRANYGYTF	TGCAGTGCTAGTGACAGGGCAAACTATGGCTACACCTTC
.	TRBJ2-3	TRBV29-1	.	CSVDRGTADTQYF	TGCAGCGTTGACCGGGGAACGGCAGATACGCAGTATTTT
TRBD1	TRBJ1-4	TRBV5-1	.	CASSLGTAGGNEKLFF	TGCGCCAGCAGCTTGGGGACCGCAGGGGGTAATGAAAAACTGTTTTTT
TRBD2	TRBJ2-2	TRBV11-2	medium-sized	CASSPGGTNTGELFF	TGTGCCAGCAGCCCCGGGGGGACGAACACCGGGGAGCTGTTTTTT
TRBD1	TRBJ1-1	TRBV29-1	.	CSVVTGERAFF	TGCAGCGTGGTTACAGGGGAACGAGCTTTCTTT
TRBD1	TRBJ2-5	TRBV7-2	.	CASSFDRGPQETQYF	TGTGCCAGCAGCTTCGACAGGGGGCCCCAAGAGACCCAGTACTTC
.	TRBJ2-7	TRBV5-1	.	CASSLAAGGNSEQYF	TGCGCCAGCAGCTTGGCAGCAGGGGGGAACTCCGAGCAGTACTTC
TRBD2	TRBJ2-7	TRBV7-2	.	CASSAGLARGEQYF	TGTGCCAGCAGCGCGGGACTAGCGAGGGGTGAGCAGTACTTC
.	TRBJ2-5	TRBV19	.	CASSLGRWETQYF	TGTGCCAGTAGCCTGGGGCGCTGGGAGACCCAGTACTTC
.	TRBJ2-7	TRBV12-3/TRBV12-4	.	CASSLGQTYEQYF	TGTGCCAGCAGTTTAGGGCAGACCTACGAGCAGTACTTC
.	TRBJ2-7	TRBV27	.	CASSPPYEQYF	TGTGCCAGCAGTCCTCCTTACGAGCAGTACTTC
TRBD1	TRBJ2-1	TRBV7-9	.	CASSLDWNRGFGNEQFF	TGTGCCAGCAGCTTGGACTGGAACAGGGGGTTTGGAAATGAGCAGTTCTTC
TRBD1	TRBJ2-5	TRBV24-1	.	CATSDTGTGGMETQYF	TGTGCCACCAGTGATACCGGGACAGGGGGCATGGAGACCCAGTACTTC
TRBD2	TRBJ2-7	TRBV4-3	.	CASSQGAGGASEQYF	TGCGCCAGCAGCCAAGGGGCGGGAGGGGCCTCCGAGCAGTACTTC
TRBD2	TRBJ2-1	TRBV7-2	.	CASSLERGRSYNEQFF	TGTGCCAGCAGCCTCGAGCGGGGGCGGTCCTACAATGAGCAGTTCTTC
.	TRBJ1-2	TRBV9	.	CASSVDGWAFYGYTF	TGTGCCAGCAGCGTAGACGGATGGGCGTTCTATGGCTACACCTTC